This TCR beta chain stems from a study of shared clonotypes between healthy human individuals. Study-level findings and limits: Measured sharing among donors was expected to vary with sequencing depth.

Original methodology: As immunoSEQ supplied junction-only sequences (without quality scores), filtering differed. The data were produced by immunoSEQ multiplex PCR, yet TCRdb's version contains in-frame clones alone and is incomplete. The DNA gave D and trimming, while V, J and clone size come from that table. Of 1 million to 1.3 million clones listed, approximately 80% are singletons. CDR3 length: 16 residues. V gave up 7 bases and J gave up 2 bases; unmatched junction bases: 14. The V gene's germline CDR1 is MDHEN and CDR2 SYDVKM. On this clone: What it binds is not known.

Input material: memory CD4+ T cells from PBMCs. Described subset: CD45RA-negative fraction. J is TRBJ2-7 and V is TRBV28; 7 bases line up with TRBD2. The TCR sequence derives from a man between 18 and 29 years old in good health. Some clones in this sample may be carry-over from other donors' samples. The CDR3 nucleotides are TGTGCCAGCATGCCGTCTGGGCTAGCGGAGACCTACGAGCAGTACTTC. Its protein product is CASMPSGLAETYEQYF.